The entry that follows covers one T cell receptor beta chain sequence. The trim removed 4 bases at V and 5 bases at J, leaving 6 bases unmatched. The CDR3 contains 13 residues. Germline V gene lookup returns CDR1 GTSNPN and CDR2 SVGIG (reference sequence). This entry belongs to a study of shared T cell receptors in the human thymus. Method: immunoSEQ multiplex PCR; TCRdb's copy keeps in-frame clones and lacks some. The sample lists just under 550,000 clones; 70% to 80% were seen once. These data were also reused for a study on human thymus T cells.

Sequenced sample: thymocytes. This clonotype was obtained from a boy younger than two with a congenital heart defect. The chain combines TRBV30 with TRBJ1-1, with 8 bases lining up with TRBD1. The CDR3 region is CAWMPRGRTEAFF. As DNA, the CDR3 is TGTGCCTGGATGCCCAGGGGGCGGACTGAAGCTTTCTTT.